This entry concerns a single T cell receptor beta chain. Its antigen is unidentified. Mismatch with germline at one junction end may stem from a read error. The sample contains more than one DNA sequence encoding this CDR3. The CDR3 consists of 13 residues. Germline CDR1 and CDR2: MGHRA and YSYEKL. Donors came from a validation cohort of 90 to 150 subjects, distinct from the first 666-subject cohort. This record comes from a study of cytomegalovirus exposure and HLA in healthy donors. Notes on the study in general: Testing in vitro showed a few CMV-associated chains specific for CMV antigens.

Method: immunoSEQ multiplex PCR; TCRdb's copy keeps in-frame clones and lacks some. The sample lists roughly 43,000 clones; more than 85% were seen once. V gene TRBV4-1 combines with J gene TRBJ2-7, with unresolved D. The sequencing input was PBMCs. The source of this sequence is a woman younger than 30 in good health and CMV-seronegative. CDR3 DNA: TGTGCCAGCAGCCCGTACAGTGACTACGAGCAGTACTTC. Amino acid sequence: CASSPYSDYEQYF.